This T cell receptor (beta chain) was identified in a study of cytomegalovirus exposure and HLA in healthy donors listed by TCRdb under 2017. Context from the whole study: According to an earlier analysis of 587 of the donors, 150 million to 200 million T cells yielded 100 million or so unique TCR beta sequences and 276 Gb of sequence data. About 300 gigabases of sequencing data and tens of millions of unique TCR sequences were included in an early release covering about 620 HLA-typed donors. Of the roughly 410 genotyped donors, approximately 81% were placed in the genetic ancestry cluster associated with self-reported Caucasian donors. The aim of the study was to test whether cataloging public T cell receptors could identify signatures of past pathogen exposure. The T cell repertoires of roughly 660 subjects were profiled by immunosequencing and related to cytomegalovirus serostatus. A separate validation cohort of roughly 130 different subjects was used in addition to the roughly 700-subject first cohort. To predict cytomegalovirus infection status, the study combined high-throughput TCR immunosequencing, statistical association of individual TCRs with disease status, and machine learning. A later analysis re-examined previously published TCR beta repertoires from about 670 donors and added high-resolution HLA genotyping to investigate patterns of TCR occurrence. Rather than drawing on any new phenotypic data, the later analysis identified candidate immune exposures from TCR beta sequences and the way those sequences occurred across donors. An earlier analysis of approximately 640 of the donors applied high-throughput TCR beta sequencing to assess whether each TCR beta V gene segment acted as functional or pseudogenic. Donor age, sex, ethnicity and CMV serostatus were collected together with the repertoire data. A later genetic analysis took genome-wide SNP genotypes for about 65% of the 666 donors and used that subset as a discovery cohort. Every discovery cohort repertoire had been produced on one sequencing platform. Class I and class II HLA loci were covered by the typing at four-digit resolution. Typing coverage differed by locus: A, B, C, DRB1 and DQB1 were typed in about 629-640 donors, DQA1 in around 500, DPA1 in over 600, and DPB1 in approximately 450. About five DR-DQ haplotypes were treated as single units for association and clustering because of strong linkage in the cohort. Across 300 to 500 genotyped donors of the cohort, an average of about 250,000 unique TCR beta nucleotide sequences per donor were sequenced, and 15% to 20% of those sequences were non-productive. What the study reported, not specific to this receptor: In the study, roughly 160 TCR beta chains were listed as associated with cytomegalovirus. The sequencing pipeline was judged likely to have produced a cluster of highly shared sequence variants as a technical artifact. In vitro tests confirmed that a few of the cytomegalovirus-associated TCR beta chains recognize cytomegalovirus antigens. The authors suggested that the approach could potentially be generalized to other disease states and immunological phenotypes. Because counts were too low, seventeen rarely observed V segments, including chromosome 9 orphons, were excluded from the earlier analysis of 587 of the donors. According to a later analysis, parvovirus B19, influenza, CMV and Epstein-Barr virus appeared linked to several top co-occurrence clusters. Because HLA typing was missing for some donors at each locus, association tests included only the typed subset. In a later analysis, HLA-associated TCR beta chains showed more clonal expansion and lower generation probabilities than non-associated chains that were equally common. Some IMGT-functional V segments, including TRBV6-2 and TRBV6-3, could not be distinguished by the 87-base-pair reads and were therefore excluded. Assigning TCR associations to individual alleles was difficult when HLA alleles, especially DR and DQ, strongly co-occurred. Linkage disequilibrium might explain the correlated functional status among segregating V segments, but an unknown experimental factor could not be excluded. The classifier was reported to diagnose cytomegalovirus status with high specificity and sensitivity in both the original cohort and the validation cohort. Only TCR beta chains were sequenced in this cohort, and the absence of alpha or paired-chain data limited detectable features. Most TCR sequences were seen in very few donors, while some public TCRs were found in many individuals. In a later analysis, the rate of TCR association differed among HLA loci, with DRB1 alleles having the most associated TCRs and HLA-C alleles having the fewest. A later analysis associated 16,951 TCR beta sequences with specific HLA alleles at a false discovery rate of 0.05. In a later genetic analysis, a missense DCLRE1C variant was associated with V-gene and J-gene trimming of TCR beta chains, and the association was replicated in an independent cohort. A further reported finding was that TCR beta sequences accurately predicted the HLA-A and HLA-B alleles for most subjects in the first cohort. According to a later genetic analysis, donors in an Asian-associated ancestry cluster had fewer N-insertions in productive TCRs than the approximately 670-donor mean. A later analysis found that most CMV-associated TCR beta chains appeared HLA-restricted, with HLA associations seemingly driven largely by CMV exposure. The presence/absence analyses assumed that sequencing depth was roughly uniform across donors, and that assumption may not be true. The only immune exposure information available for the cohort was CMV serostatus. Broadly in line with IMGT annotations, most TCR beta V segments showed up in productive rearrangements about 87% or about 30% of the time in an earlier analysis of some 590 of the donors.

In total, roughly 710 healthy bone marrow donors made up the cohort. At the time of sampling, every cohort member was nominally healthy, though immune exposures that went unrecorded were likely present. The donor tested CMV seronegative, placing the donor among the roughly 400 seronegative members of the cohort. Each donor provided a peripheral blood sample, and peripheral blood mononuclear cells were used for TCR beta sequencing. Genomic DNA extraction from the blood cell samples was performed with the Qiagen DNeasy Blood Extraction Kit. This clone has more than one count but fewer than ten. The antigen it recognizes is unknown. No much larger clone exists at a distance of one base, and base qualities are not known. The germline V gene (reference sequence) specifies LNHNV as CDR1 and YYDKDF as CDR2. The V end gives up 1 base and the J end 4 bases, leaving 4 bases in the junction not matched to a gene. From cysteine to phenylalanine, the CDR3 is 15 amino acids long. The entry retains the CDR3 DNA only, 45 bases that are in frame from base 1.

The library was made by the immunoSEQ multiplex PCR assay. The multiplex PCR relied on a mix of 60 forward primers for TCR Vbeta segments and 13 reverse primers for TCR Jbeta segments. The CDR3 region of rearranged TCR beta genes was amplified from genomic DNA by a multiplex PCR assay. On the Illumina HiSeq System, the amplified TCR beta libraries were sequenced as 87-base-pair reads. The source study handled its data this way. A later analysis tallied around 82 million unique TCR beta chains across the 610 or so repertoires, and approximately 9.9 million of those chains were shared by two or more donors. To remove PCR and sequencing errors, raw reads were error-corrected and collapsed into unique sequences using a nearest-neighbor algorithm that merged closely related sequences. V, D and J gene segments were assigned by aligning CDR3 sequences to IMGT reference sequences. For a sequence to be retained, a match of at least six nucleotides to both a V gene segment and a J gene segment was required. Rearrangements were classified as productive when the CDR3 lacked stop codons and remained in frame with V and J, and all other rearrangements were classified as non-productive. CDR3 was defined by IMGT convention, running from the second conserved V-encoded cysteine to the conserved J-encoded phenylalanine. The earlier analysis of 550 to 650 of the donors excluded any sequence lacking an unambiguous match to a single V gene segment. In an earlier analysis of a few hundred of the donors, a V segment was called functional when productive rearrangements were above 56.7%, and segregating when the standard deviation between donors exceeded 5%. A statistical classification framework was developed to diagnose cytomegalovirus status using the catalog of TCR beta chain sequences. In a later analysis, V and J genes were assigned by comparing TCR nucleotide sequences against IMGT/GENE-DB human TR gene sequences. Using the TCRdist pipeline, a later analysis assigned CDR3 sequences along with most-parsimonious VDJ recombination scenarios. In a later analysis, every TCR beta chain was defined by the combination of its CDR3 amino acid sequence and its V-gene family, and reads without a unique V-gene family were dropped. In a later analysis, a few hundred highly shared, low-generation-probability nucleotide sequences were removed to address suspected cross-contamination and a sequencing artifact. For each public chain, a later analysis derived a clonal expansion index from normalized ranks of inferred template counts within each repertoire. In a later analysis, generation probabilities were computed using a VDJ recombination model fitted to out-of-frame rearrangements, and the results were checked against IGoR. A later analysis scored TCR-TCR, TCR-HLA and TCR-CMV co-occurrence with hypergeometric tests, applying a repertoire-size bias correction to TCR pairs. False discovery rates were estimated in a later analysis by permuting HLA or CMV assignments 20 times. In a later analysis, co-occurring TCRs were grouped with DBSCAN, and TCRdist sequence similarity was added when clustering was performed within HLA-allele-positive subsets. Co-occurrence clustering excluded repertoires with fewer than 30,000 or more than 120,000 public chains, plus five with anomalous nucleotide sharing. The source is immuneACCESS, and TCRdb retained only in-frame sequences with V and J called. Part of the clones is not carried over; for the studies checked, unresolved V genes explain less than half of this, and the remainder is unexplained. That table is the source of V, J and clone size, and D and trimming were worked out from the DNA. Present in this sample are 90,000 to 100,000 clones, around 70% of which were seen just once. Roughly 2.5% of the sample is in the top ten clones.

The chain employs TRBV15 and TRBJ2-1; a stretch of 7 junction bases matches TRBD2. The sequence came from a man in his forties or fifties in good health and CMV-seronegative. What was sequenced was PBMCs. This receptor has the CDR3 CATSRGGGWYNEQFF. The sequenced DNA: TGTGCCACCAGCAGAGGGGGGGGATGGTACAATGAGCAGTTCTTC.